The T cell receptor (beta chain) described here comes from a study of cytomegalovirus exposure and HLA in healthy donors. Assay: immunoSEQ multiplex PCR; the TCRdb copy retains only in-frame clones and omits some. This table has 280,000 or so clones, around 87% appearing once. The study's findings and limits: There were a few CMV-associated chains whose specificity for CMV antigens was confirmed in vitro. Subsequent analysis found a tendency for first-cohort TCR clusters to co-occur within the 120 or so validation repertoires. Many donors shared some public TCRs, even though most TCR sequences were rare.

The CDR3 spans 14 residues. CDR1 and CDR2 (germline): GTSNPN, SVGIG (reference sequence). V lost 5 bases to trimming and J lost 3 bases; unmatched junction nucleotides: 10. Concerning this clone itself: The antigen is undetermined.

Sequenced material: PBMCs. The clonotype originates from a woman aged 18-30 years in good health and CMV-seronegative. The genes are TRBV30 and TRBJ2-7; 7 bases match TRBD2. CDR3 loop: CAWGAGIWGYEQYF. The CDR3 region has the DNA TGTGCCTGGGGAGCGGGAATTTGGGGCTACGAGCAGTACTTC.